These 28 T cell receptor beta chains came from one sample sequenced in a study of T cell clonality in common variable immunodeficiency. Sequencing was performed with immunoSEQ multiplex PCR; in TCRdb, only in-frame clones are kept and a portion is missing. Recorded here are about 35,000 clones, none singletons. What was sequenced was peripheral blood mononuclear cells. The receptors were sampled from a person aged 18 to 70 in good health.

This clone was counted ten times or more. The sequence runs out 3 residues before the end of the CDR3; the remainder is reconstructed from the germline J gene. This sequence joins TRBV20-1 and TRBJ1-2; D perhaps matches TRBD1 (6 bases). The CDR3 has 14 amino acids. The V and J ends lost 3 bases and 4 bases respectively, with 15 bases between them. Per germline, CDR1 DFQATT and CDR2 SNEGSKA (reference sequence). CDR3 bases read: TGCAGTGCTAGTATGGGGGCGCAAAGCTATGGC. It yields the protein CSASMGAQSYG. The whole CDR3 region reads CSASMGAQSYGYTF.

This clone was counted many times. CDR3 region: CSARANDQPQHF. The sequenced CDR3 bases are TGCAGTGCTAGGGCAAACGATCAGCCC. V is TRBV20-1 and J is TRBJ1-5; D unclear. The read falls 3 residues short of the CDR3 end, and the missing part is taken from the germline J gene. The CDR3 runs to 12 residues. Trimming took 3 bases from V and 5 from J, leaving 8 bases between them. Germline V gene lookup returns CDR1 DFQATT and CDR2 SNEGSKA (reference sequence).

This clone was counted ten times or more. The CDR3 sequence is CASSASSISPGNEQFF. CDR3 DNA, as far as it was read: TGCGCCAGCAGCGCCTCAAGCATATCTCCCGGGAATGAG. The gene calls are TRBV5-1 and TRBJ2-1; D not certain. The CDR3 end lies 3 residues beyond the end of the read and is filled in from the germline J gene. Trimming shortened V by 4 bases and J by 7 bases, and 21 bases separated the two germline ends. The CDR3 is 16 residues long. The germline V gene encodes CDR1 SGHRS and CDR2 YFSETQ.

There are many counts of this clone. The CDR3 end lies 3 residues beyond the end of the read and is filled in from the germline J gene. The chain combines TRBV5-5 with TRBJ2-7; D unclear. Per germline, CDR1 SGHKS and CDR2 YYEKEE (reference sequence). V was clipped by 2 bases and J by 1 base, with 13 bases between them. The CDR3 is made up of 15 amino acids. The sequenced part of the CDR3 DNA is TGTGCCAGCAGCTTCTCTTTTAGCCTTTCCTACGAG. Protein product: CASSFSFSLSYE. The whole CDR3 protein is CASSFSFSLSYEQYF.

This clone was observed at least ten times. The CDR3 goes on 3 residues after the read ends, and that part is filled in from the germline J gene. This sequence joins TRBV12-3 or TRBV12-4 and TRBJ1-4, with TRBD1 matching over 7 bases. Trimming at V came to 7 bases and at J to 2 bases, leaving 1 base not matched to a gene. The CDR3 spans 13 residues. The CDR3 sequence: CASKGQTNEKLFF. CDR3 bases read: TGTGCCAGCAAGGGACAGACTAATGAAAAA.

In this sample, this clone turned up many times. The read ends 3 residues early relative to the CDR3; the germline J gene fills the gap. The chain uses TRBV5-1 and TRBJ2-1, with D perhaps TRBD1 (5 bases). V was trimmed by 2 bases and J by 6 bases, leaving 15 bases between them. Germline V CDR1 and CDR2: SGHRS, YFSETQ. The CDR3 runs 15 residues. Incomplete CDR3 DNA: TGCGCCAGCAGCTTCGCCCCGGACACGCCCAATGAG. Its translation: CASSFAPDTPNE. The CDR3 as a whole reads CASSFAPDTPNEQFF.

This clone was observed at least ten times. The read stops 3 residues short of the end of the CDR3; the missing end is completed from the germline J gene. V is TRBV30 and J is TRBJ2-3; 7 bases map to TRBD2. The CDR3 length is 13 residues. Germline V gives CDR1 GTSNPN, CDR2 SVGIG (reference sequence). V lost 8 bases and J lost 2; bases outside the gene matches: 7. Partial CDR3 DNA: TGTGCCGGTGGAGCGGGGCTCACAGATACG. Its protein is CAGGAGLTDT. From start to end, the CDR3 is CAGGAGLTDTQYF.

This clone was detected ten times or more. The read comes to an end 3 residues before the CDR3 does, leaving the germline J gene to fill in the end. The chain is built from TRBV12-3 or TRBV12-4 and TRBJ2-6; 10 bases agree with TRBD2. The CDR3 covers 18 residues. V was clipped by 5 bases and J by 4 bases; unmatched bases: 11. The DNA read from the CDR3 is TGTGCCAGCAGTCGGTTAGCGGGAGGAACCGGGGGGGCCAACGTC. This sequence encodes CASSRLAGGTGGANV. The CDR3 as a whole reads CASSRLAGGTGGANVLTF.

Regarding this clone: The read terminates 3 residues before the CDR3 end, so the remaining end is supplied by the germline J gene. The J gene is TRBJ2-2, the V gene TRBV7-9; TRBD1 might be the D (5 bases). The V gene's germline CDR1 is SEHNR and CDR2 FQNEAQ (reference sequence). The CDR3 extends over 14 amino acids. Here the CDR3 reads CASSHYRTEEKLFF. Partial CDR3 DNA: TGTGCCAGCAGCCACTACAGGACGGAAGAAAAG.

This clone was seen at least ten times. The CDR3 goes on 3 residues after the read ends, and that part is filled in from the germline J gene. This chain uses TRBV2 with TRBJ2-1; 11 positions agree with TRBD2. J was trimmed by 3 bases and V by 6 bases; bases with no gene match: 4. The CDR3 contains 15 residues. Germline-derived CDR1 and CDR2 are SNHLY and FYNNEI. CDR3 residues: CASREGLADYNEQFF. The CDR3 bases that were read are TGTGCCAGCAGGGAGGGACTAGCGGACTACAATGAG.

Comment on this clone: The read falls 3 residues short of the CDR3 end, and the missing part is taken from the germline J gene. This chain joins TRBV29-1 and TRBJ2-3; D may be TRBD2 (6 bases). This CDR3 comprises 13 residues. CDR1 and CDR2 from the germline V gene are SQVTM and ANQGSEA. CDR3 residues: CSGRGLYQETQYF. CDR3 bases read: TGCAGCGGGCGGGGCTTGTACCAAGAGACG.

In this sample, this clone turned up many times. The CDR3 end is not reached by the read, which stops 3 residues before it; the germline J gene fills it in. Other DNA sequences from this sample encode an identical CDR3 as well. The chain has TRBV6-2 or TRBV6-3 and TRBJ1-4; D is uncertain. The CDR3 length is 15 residues. V lost 6 bases to trimming and J lost 6 bases, with 17 bases between them. The germline V gene encodes CDR1 MNHEY and CDR2 SVGEGT. The CDR3 bases that were read are TGTGCCAGCAGAGAGAGACGGGGTGAGGATGAAAAA. Protein product: CASRERRGEDEK. The full CDR3 protein reads CASRERRGEDEKLFF.

This clone was detected many times. The read ends 3 residues before the CDR3 terminus; that terminus is restored from the germline J gene. J is TRBJ2-3 and V is TRBV5-1; unclear D gene. Per germline, CDR1 SGHRS and CDR2 YFSETQ. The CDR3 spans 13 residues. The V end was cut by 3 bases, the J end by 3 bases, with 8 bases between. The covered CDR3 bases are TGCGCCAGCAGCTCCCAGGAGACAGATACG. Protein sequence: CASSSQETDT. The whole CDR3 protein is CASSSQETDTQYF.

This clone has just a few counts. The CDR3 end falls 3 residues outside the read, so it is completed with the germline J gene. V usage is TRBV30 and J usage is TRBJ2-4, with D tentatively TRBD2 (7 bases). The CDR3 is made up of 12 amino acids. The V gene's germline CDR1 is GTSNPN and CDR2 SVGIG (reference sequence). Partial CDR3 DNA: TGTGCCTGGAGTTGGGGGGGCTATGGT. Its translation: CAWSWGGYG. The whole CDR3 sequence is CAWSWGGYGQYF.

This clone was seen repeatedly, ten times or more. The read finishes 3 residues shy of the CDR3 end, and the germline J gene is used to complete it. The V call is TRBV7-8, the J call TRBJ1-2, with TRBD1 identical over 7 bases. The CDR3 extends over 16 amino acids. Germline V gives CDR1 SGHVS, CDR2 FQNEAQ. J gave up 6 bases and V 2 bases, and 12 bases lay outside the gene matches. Partial CDR3 DNA: TGTGCCAGCAGCTTACCTAGACAGGGAGGGGACGATGGC. Encoded protein: CASSLPRQGGDDG. The whole CDR3 is CASSLPRQGGDDGYTF. The variable domain in full, completed from reference TRBV7-8 and TRBJ1-2, reads GAGVSQSPRYKVAKRGQDVALRCDPISGHVSLFWYQQALGQGPEFLTYFQNEAQLDKSGLPSDRFFAERPEGSVSTLKIQRTQQEDSAVYLCASSLPRQGGDDGYTFGSGTRLTVV.

Ten or more counts support this clone. The CDR3 end falls 3 residues outside the read, so it is completed with the germline J gene. The rearrangement uses TRBV30 and TRBJ2-2, with D possibly being TRBD2 (7 bases). Germline lookup yields CDR1 GTSNPN and CDR2 SVGIG (reference sequence). The length of the CDR3 is 14 residues. The covered CDR3 bases are TGTGCCTGGAGTTCTATGGGGGGGCGAGAAAAG. Translating it yields CAWSSMGGREK. The whole CDR3 sequence reads CAWSSMGGREKLFF.

This clone has ten or more counts. The read halts 3 residues ahead of the CDR3 end, with the missing end drawn from the germline J gene. The chain recombines TRBV20-1 with TRBJ2-7, with 7 bases matching TRBD2. This CDR3 has 13 residues. Losses at the gene ends were 5 bases for V and 5 bases for J; bases not matched to a gene: 9. Germline V CDR1 and CDR2: DFQATT, SNEGSKA (reference sequence). This CDR3 is CSAPPGTTNEQYF. CDR3 bases read: TGCAGTGCTCCCCCCGGGACTACTAACGAG.

This clone was recorded many times. Sequencing ends 3 residues short of the CDR3 end; the germline J gene provides the rest. The V and J genes are TRBV30 and TRBJ1-2; 8 nucleotides align to TRBD1. Germline V CDR1 and CDR2: GTSNPN, SVGIG (reference sequence). The CDR3 has 12 residues. Partial CDR3 DNA: TGTGCCCGGGATAACAGGGGGATGGGC. Its translation: CARDNRGMG. The whole CDR3 region reads CARDNRGMGYTF.

This clone was observed many times. The read falls 3 residues short of the CDR3 end, and the missing part is taken from the germline J gene. The rearrangement uses TRBV4-1 and TRBJ2-7; 10 bases align to TRBD1. Germline CDR1 reads MGHRA; CDR2 reads YSYEKL. The CDR3 has 16 amino acids. V lost 4 bases and J lost 5; bases outside the gene matches: 11. CDR3 DNA (partial): TGCGCCAGCAGCCCGCAAAACCGACAGGGGGCCCACGAG. Its translation: CASSPQNRQGAHE. In full, the CDR3 reads CASSPQNRQGAHEQYF.

About this clone itself: This may be a read error: a much more frequent sequence differs by one nucleotide. The read stops 3 residues short of the end of the CDR3; the missing end is completed from the germline J gene. The chain links TRBV7-2 to TRBJ2-3; 7 nucleotides match TRBD1. The CDR3 covers 14 residues. CDR1 is SGHTA, CDR2 FQGNSA, per germline. CDR3 loop: CASSQNRGDQPQYF. CDR3 bases read: TGTGCCAGCAGCCAAAACAGGGGAGATCAGCCG.

This clone was seen repeatedly, ten times or more. The CDR3 is CASRDPGSSYEQYF. The covered CDR3 bases are TGTGCCAGTAGGGATCCAGGGAGCTCCTACGAG. The chain has TRBV19 and TRBJ2-7; D assignment may be TRBD1 or TRBD2 (5 bases each). Read coverage stops 3 residues before the CDR3 terminus; the germline J gene supplies the remainder. Germline CDR1 LNHDA, CDR2 SQIVND (reference sequence). CDR3 size: 14 residues. Trimming cost V 6 bases and J 0 bases, with 12 bases left between them. Complete variable domain (other parts from reference TRBV19 and TRBJ2-7): DGGITQSPKYLFRKEGQNVTLSCEQNLNHDAMYWYRQDPGQGLRLIYYSQIVNDFQKGDIAEGYSVSREKKESFPLTVTSAQKNPTAFYLCASRDPGSSYEQYFGPGTRLTVT.

This clone was observed at least ten times. The CDR3 reads CASSPDRVPETQYF. The sequenced part of the CDR3 DNA is TGTGCCAGTAGTCCGGACAGGGTGCCAGAGACC. The chain combines TRBV19 with TRBJ2-5; 8 bases align to TRBD1. The read falls 3 residues short of the CDR3 end, and the missing part is taken from the germline J gene. CDR1 is LNHDA, CDR2 SQIVND, per germline (reference sequence). The CDR3 runs 14 residues. V was clipped by 5 bases and J by 4 bases; unmatched bases: 6. The entire variable domain, with the rest obtained from reference TRBV19 and TRBJ2-5, is as follows: DGGITQSPKYLFRKEGQNVTLSCEQNLNHDAMYWYRQDPGQGLRLIYYSQIVNDFQKGDIAEGYSVSREKKESFPLTVTSAQKNPTAFYLCASSPDRVPETQYFGPGTRLLVL.

In this sample, this clone turned up many times. The CDR3 bases that were read are TGTGCCAGCAGCTTAGGGGGACTAGCGGTTGGCTCCTACAATGAG. Its protein product is CASSLGGLAVGSYNE. The whole CDR3 sequence reads CASSLGGLAVGSYNEQFF. J is TRBJ2-1 and V is TRBV7-8; the match to TRBD2 covers 11 bases. From the germline J gene comes the end of the CDR3, since the read stops 3 residues before it. V lost 1 base to trimming and J lost 0 bases; unmatched junction nucleotides: 5. Germline CDR1 SGHVS, CDR2 FQNEAQ. The CDR3 has 18 amino acids.

This clone was picked up many times. The read terminates 3 residues ahead of where the CDR3 ends, so the germline J gene completes it. The chain links TRBV5-1 to TRBJ1-5, with TRBD1 as a possible D gene (6 bases). The CDR3 is made up of 15 amino acids. The germline gives CDR1 SGHRS, CDR2 YFSETQ. Trimming removed 4 bases at V and 6 bases at J, with 17 bases between. CDR3 protein: CASSPDSGRAQPQHF. CDR3 DNA (partial): TGCGCCAGCAGCCCGGACAGCGGCCGGGCTCAGCCC.

This clone was recorded many times. The read gets to within 3 residues of the CDR3 end, and the germline J gene fills in the rest. The chain uses TRBV20-1 and TRBJ2-2; tentative D call: TRBD2 (7 bases). The CDR3 consists of 15 residues. Germline CDR1 is DFQATT and CDR2 is SNEGSKA (reference sequence). The CDR3: CSAQALGGGEEKLFF. Partial CDR3 DNA: TGCAGTGCCCAGGCCCTCGGCGGGGGCGAAGAAAAG.

Many counts were recorded for this clone. The observed sequence ends 3 residues before the CDR3 terminus, with the missing tail filled in from the germline J gene. This rearrangement joins TRBV5-6 to TRBJ2-5; maybe TRBD1 (6 bases). CDR3 length: 14 amino acids. Germline values: CDR1 SGHDT, CDR2 YYEEEE. Between the trimmed V and J ends, which lost 4 bases and 1 base, there was a span of 11 bases. The CDR3 DNA, read in part, is TGTGCCAGCAGCGCTTGGACAGTCCAAGAGACC. It is translated as CASSAWTVQET. In full, the CDR3 is CASSAWTVQETQYF.

This clone was recorded at least ten times. The read is 3 residues too short to cover the CDR3 end, so that end is filled in from the germline J gene. This chain links TRBV16 with TRBJ2-2; D remains unclear. This CDR3 is 15 amino acids long. V lost 0 bases and J 6 bases, leaving 11 bases between the germline ends. Germline V gives CDR1 KGHSY, CDR2 FQNENV. The CDR3 spells CASSQSPGQAGELFF. The sequenced part of the CDR3 DNA is TGTGCCAGCAGCCAATCGCCAGGTCAGGCCGGGGAG.

This clone was picked up many times. From the germline J gene comes the end of the CDR3, since the read stops 3 residues before it. The chain combines TRBV2 with TRBJ2-7; weak D call: TRBD2 (6 bases). Deletions cut 7 bases from V and 3 bases from J, with 16 bases between. CDR1 and CDR2 from the germline V gene are SNHLY and FYNNEI. CDR3 length: 14 residues. The CDR3 sequence: CASTLGGTVYEQYF. The CDR3 bases that were read are TGTGCCAGCACCCTGGGGGGTACCGTCTACGAG.